This paragraph reports one TCR beta chain. Its antigen is currently not known. Base qualities are not at hand, and no much larger clone is one base apart. Between the V and J ends, shortened by 0 bases and 0 bases respectively, the junction contains 10 bases. Measured from the cysteine to the phenylalanine, the CDR3 is 16 residues long. Solely the CDR3 DNA is kept, with 48 bases framed from the first base. The germline V gene yields SGHRS for CDR1 and YFSETQ for CDR2. TCRbeta CDR3 regions were amplified from genomic DNA by means of the immunoSEQ Assay, a bias-controlled multiplex PCR. The study's processing was this. The number of nucleated cells in each sample was estimated by amplification of reference gene primers within the assay. To quantify the absolute abundance of each unique TCRbeta CDR3 rearrangement, sequence reads were collapsed and filtered. For each sample, productive Simpson clonality was calculated as the square root of Simpson's diversity index over productive rearrangements. The table comes from immuneACCESS by way of TCRdb, which keeps in-frame sequences with V and J called. Part of the clones is missing from these tables; in studies checked, under half for an unresolved V gene and the rest for unknown reasons. Clone size and V and J calls were adopted from that table, with D and trimming inferred from the DNA. The sample has 150,000 to 200,000 clones on record, 70% to 85% of them singletons. Together, the top ten hold under 5.5% of the sample.

Collaborating institutions collected whole blood in K2EDTA tubes following their own protocols. Collaborator samples were shipped for TCRbeta analysis as frozen whole blood, isolated PBMCs, or DNA extracted from either sample type. These data are taken from a study of blood T cell repertoires in COVID-19 (dated by TCRdb to 2020 to 2021). Study-level background: Samples covering the acute and convalescent phases of COVID-19 were provided by collaborators in the United States, Italy and Spain. Sample metadata almost always included a de-identified subject ID, COVID-19 status, age in years and sex. The prospective study material was composed of cDNA or gDNA derived from T cells, B-cell-depleted T cells, or PBMCs. Where available, HLA class I and class II types were taken from metadata supplied by the sample provider and were not determined by assay-based typing. The dataset comprised deeply sampled blood TCRbeta repertoires from subjects exposed to, actively infected with, or recovered from COVID-19. The samples were drawn from the first 160 participants of the ongoing ImmuneRACE study and from over 950 subjects provided by 6 global collaborators. The repertoires were released in a freely available public database meant as a resource for research on the immune response to SARS-CoV-2. Broader findings and caveats from the paper: Clinical and demographic metadata were provided uncurated, with the amount varying by source and participant.

The sequencing input was peripheral blood. The origin of this receptor is a woman aged 25-40 years with acute or convalescent COVID-19. In this chain, TRBV5-1 is recombined with TRBJ1-3; a weak D assignment points to TRBD1 (5 bases agree). The sequence in DNA is TGCGCCAGCAGCTTGGCTGGGCAGGGCTCTGGAAACACCATATATTTT. It codes for CASSLAGQGSGNTIYF.